This T cell receptor (beta chain) was recovered during a study of blood T cells in healthy people across ages. A J-beta primer mix and a sample-barcoded 5' primer were used in a second PCR of roughly 6 to 12 cycles. Each cDNA molecule received a tag from a template-switch adaptor that had 12 random nucleotides. TCRdb ran MiXCR on the 5' RACE reads and lists one entry per CDR3 protein. The sample holds about 1.8 million distinct CDR3 sequences; less than 50% are singletons and the top ten take less than 2.5%. In regard to this clonotype: Its specificity is unknown.

Trimming removed 5 bases from V and 8 bases from J, with 8 bases in between. Germline V lookup: CDR1 MNHEY, CDR2 SMNVEV (reference sequence). This CDR3 is built from 11 residues. Regarding the study as a whole: Samples with more naive T cells showed higher observed beta diversity. Per million T cells, TCR beta diversity dropped roughly linearly as age increased.

PBMCs numbering at least 7 million were isolated per sample. The sequence was collected from a woman aged 40 to 50 in good health. This rearrangement joins TRBV27 to TRBJ2-3; D unclear. Sequencing input: blood. CDR3 sequence reads: CASSLYGTQYF. The CDR3 nucleotides are TGTGCCAGCAGTCTCTACGGTACGCAGTATTTT.